One and the same sample provided the 11 T cell receptor beta chains below, sequenced in a study of OX40 agonist ivuxolimab in advanced cancers. TCRdb's table, derived via immunoSEQ multiplex PCR, lists solely in-frame clones and lacks some. Of some 70,000 clones in the sample, over 80% were seen once. Source: CD4+ or CD8+ T cells sorted from blood, taken in a trial of the OX40 agonist ivuxolimab. The receptors were gathered from an adult with an advanced solid tumor such as melanoma, head and neck, liver or kidney cancer.

The rearrangement joins TRBV28 to TRBJ1-2; TRBD1 is a possible D gene (6 bases). The CDR3 extends over 12 amino acids. In germline, CDR1 is MDHEN, CDR2 SYDVKM. CDR3 residues: CSEGGTRYGYTF. The CDR3 nucleotides are TGTTCTGAAGGGGGGACTCGCTATGGCTACACCTTC.

This clone qualifies as medium-sized. This chain joins TRBV5-1 and TRBJ1-2, with no clear D. Trimming left V 0 bases short and J 8 bases short, with 14 bases between. In germline, CDR1 is SGHRS, CDR2 YFSETQ. The CDR3 has 14 amino acids. This CDR3 reads CASSLVWPGIGYTF. Written as DNA, the CDR3 is TGCGCCAGCAGCTTGGTTTGGCCGGGAATCGGCTACACCTTC.

This clone was observed a few times. J is TRBJ1-5 and V is TRBV30, with 8 bases lining up with TRBD1. CDR3 length equals 14 residues. V trimming: 3 bases; J trimming: 5 bases; junction bases outside the gene matches: 6. CDR1 GTSNPN and CDR2 SVGIG come from the germline V gene (reference sequence). The CDR3 sequence is CAWSDDRGYQPQHF. CDR3 DNA sequence: TGTGCCTGGAGCGACGACAGGGGTTATCAGCCCCAGCATTTT.

The CDR3 DNA follows: TGTGCCAGCAGCCAACGGGCGTCTAGCGGGAGGTCACGCACAGATACGCAGTATTTT. It encodes CASSQRASSGRSRTDTQYF. This rearrangement joins TRBV14 to TRBJ2-3; 11 bases align to TRBD2. The CDR3 is made up of 19 amino acids. In germline, CDR1 is SGHDN, CDR2 FVKESK. V was clipped by 2 bases and J by 1 base; unmatched bases: 11.

The chain couples TRBV7-8 to TRBJ2-1, with a possible D match to TRBD2 (6 bases). Germline CDR1 is SGHVS and CDR2 is FQNEAQ. There are 19 residues in the CDR3. V lost 1 base, J lost 2 bases, and 21 bases lay in between. The CDR3 DNA follows: TGTGCCAGCAGCTTAGGGGCAGTGTCTAAGCGGGCGGCCTACAATGAGCAGTTCTTC. It specifies CASSLGAVSKRAAYNEQFF.

The chain links TRBV28 to TRBJ2-3; a possible D gene is TRBD2 (6 bases). Germline loops: CDR1 MDHEN, CDR2 SYDVKM. Trimming cost V 4 bases and J 3 bases, with 17 bases left between them. This CDR3 comprises 16 residues. The chain's CDR3 is CASSSIGGEGTDTQYF. Written as DNA, the CDR3 is TGTGCCAGCAGTTCCATCGGGGGAGAGGGGACAGATACGCAGTATTTT.

This clone came up a few times. The V and J genes are TRBV7-2 and TRBJ2-7; 8 nucleotides agree with TRBD1. The CDR3 has 15 residues. Germline-derived CDR1 and CDR2 are SGHTA and FQGNSA. Germline trimming cut 3 bases from V and 6 bases from J; bases unmatched to any gene: 10. This CDR3 is CASSFRTGHGSEQYF. CDR3 coding DNA: TGTGCCAGCAGCTTTAGGACAGGGCATGGTAGCGAGCAGTACTTC.

The CDR3 loop is CASSEGGGGTEAFF. DNA for the CDR3: TGTGCCAGCAGTGAAGGGGGTGGGGGCACTGAAGCTTTCTTT. This chain links TRBV6-1 with TRBJ1-1; a weak D match, TRBD1 (5 bases). The CDR3 covers 14 residues. Trimming stripped 1 base from V and 4 bases from J, with 10 bases between. Germline CDR1 reads MNHNS; CDR2 reads SASEGT.

J is TRBJ1-1 and V is TRBV7-9, with 7 positions matching TRBD1. Germline assignment: CDR1 SEHNR and CDR2 FQNEAQ (reference sequence). V was pared by 0 bases and J by 9 bases, with 13 bases of the junction left unmatched. This CDR3 region has 16 residues. The CDR3 DNA reads as TGTGCCAGCAGCTTAGCGGGCGAAGGGGGCGCATCCAAAGCTTTCTTT. This encodes CASSLAGEGGASKAFF.

The rearrangement uses TRBV30 and TRBJ2-5, with 15 bases that match TRBD2. The end of the DNA is better explained by TRBJ2-7, so the J call may be wrong. The CDR3 extends over 17 amino acids. The germline CDR1 and CDR2 sequences are GTSNPN and SVGIG (reference sequence). Here the CDR3 reads CAWSVGLAGGPSYEQYF. The CDR3 nucleotides are TGTGCCTGGAGTGTAGGACTAGCGGGAGGGCCCTCCTACGAGCAGTACTTC.

The rearrangement joins TRBV7-2 to TRBJ2-3; D uncertain. The germline V gene has CDR1 SGHTA and CDR2 FQGNSA. CDR3 length: 16 residues. V lost 5 bases, J lost 2 bases, and 17 bases lay in between. CDR3 in amino acids: CASSPTASLVTDTQYF. Written as DNA, the CDR3 is TGTGCCAGCAGCCCGACCGCTAGTCTGGTCACAGATACGCAGTATTTT.